What follows are 30 T cell receptor beta chains derived from one specimen sequenced in a study of blood T cell repertoires in COVID-19. Clones were sequenced by immunoSEQ multiplex PCR, and TCRdb holds only the in-frame ones, with some missing. The table lists about 250,000 clones, about 84% of them singletons, with roughly 7.9% in the top ten. What was sequenced was peripheral blood. Receptors were obtained from a woman older than 75 with acute or convalescent COVID-19.

This clone was recorded a few times. The V and J genes are TRBV5-6 and TRBJ2-3; 11 bases line up with TRBD2. J gave up 0 bases and V 0 bases, and 3 bases lay outside the gene matches. CDR1 is SGHDT and CDR2 is YYEEEE in the germline V gene. The CDR3 is 17 residues long. The CDR3 DNA is TGTGCCAGCAGCTTGGAGGCTAGCGGGGGGAGCACAGATACGCAGTATTTT. It specifies CASSLEASGGSTDTQYF.

This rearrangement joins TRBV18 to TRBJ2-1, with 12 bases fitting TRBD2. V lost 6 bases and J lost 10; bases outside the gene matches: 16. Per germline, CDR1 KGHSH and CDR2 LQKENI. The CDR3 covers 17 residues. CDR3 nucleotide sequence: TGTGCCAGCTCCAGGGAAAGACTAGCGGGAGTGGGATGGGAGCAGTTCTTC. This translates into CASSRERLAGVGWEQFF.

This sequence joins TRBV5-5 and TRBJ2-6; 8 bases are a match to TRBD1. The ends lost 2 bases at V and 1 base at J; junction bases unmatched: 5. This CDR3 is built from 17 residues. Per the germline V gene, CDR1 is SGHKS and CDR2 is YYEKEE (reference sequence). The CDR3 DNA sequence: TGTGCCAGCAGCTTTTCTTACAGGGGGTCTGGGGCCAACGTCCTGACTTTC. Its translation is CASSFSYRGSGANVLTF.

The chain has TRBV29-1 and TRBJ1-4; 9 bases align to TRBD1. Germline CDR1 is SQVTM and CDR2 is ANQGSEA. This CDR3 contains 15 residues. V trimming: 0 bases; J trimming: 14 bases; junction bases outside the gene matches: 13. CDR3 sequence reads: CSVEDGFDRGGTLFF. Written as DNA, the CDR3 is TGCAGCGTTGAAGATGGTTTCGACAGGGGGGGAACGCTGTTTTTT. The whole variable domain, remainder taken from reference TRBV29-1 and TRBJ1-4, is SAVISQKPSRDICQRGTSLTIQCQVDSQVTMMFWYRQQPGQSLTLIATANQGSEATYESGFVIDKFPISRPNLTFSTLTVSNMSPEDSSIYLCSVEDGFDRGGTLFFGSGTQLSVL.

The table lists this clone with a count of one. The rearrangement uses TRBV3-1 (or the pseudogene TRBV3-2) and TRBJ2-1, with 13 bases fitting TRBD2. The V and J ends lost 4 bases and 8 bases, in that order; junction bases with no gene match: 5. This CDR3 region has 15 residues. Germline V gene lookup returns CDR1 LGHDT and CDR2 YNNKEL (reference sequence). CDR3 sequence reads: CASSPRTSGRDEQFF. The CDR3 bases are TGTGCCAGCAGCCCACGGACTAGCGGGAGAGATGAGCAGTTCTTC.

The rearrangement uses TRBV19 and TRBJ1-5, with 7 bases fitting TRBD1. Germline V gene sequence: CDR1 LNHDA, CDR2 SQIVND (reference sequence). V shed 4 bases, J shed 3 bases, and the junction held 15 bases outside the gene matches. The CDR3 has 18 residues. The CDR3 sequence: CASSNQGPRDSTNQPQHF. CDR3 DNA: TGTGCCAGTAGTAATCAAGGCCCTCGGGACAGCACCAATCAGCCCCAGCATTTT.

The V gene is TRBV21-1, the J gene TRBJ2-1; the tabulated D call, TRBD2, remains unverified against the DNA. TRBV21-1 is described as a pseudogene. This CDR3 is built from 11 residues. The DNA of the CDR3 is TGTGCCAGCACCCCCGGGAGGGAGCAGTTCTTC. It specifies CASTPGREQFF.

The V call is TRBV28, the J call TRBJ2-2, with 9 bases lining up with TRBD2. The trim removed 10 bases at V and 7 bases at J, leaving 7 bases unmatched. The CDR3 runs to 13 residues. Germline values: CDR1 MDHEN, CDR2 SYDVKM. In nucleotides, the CDR3 is TGTGCCATCCATAGCGGGAGAGGCGGGGAGCTGTTTTTT. Its protein product is CAIHSGRGGELFF.

The gene calls are TRBV6-1 and TRBJ1-5, with TRBD1 matching over 7 bases. CDR3 length equals 15 residues. Germline V gene lookup returns CDR1 MNHNS and CDR2 SASEGT. V lost 8 bases and J lost 0; bases outside the gene matches: 7. The CDR3 region is CASARGTDSNQPQHF. In nucleotides, the CDR3 is TGTGCCAGCGCCCGGGGGACAGATAGCAATCAGCCCCAGCATTTT.

For this clone: Mismatch with germline at one junction end may stem from a read error. The V gene is TRBV3-1 (or the pseudogene TRBV3-2), the J gene TRBJ2-6; D perhaps matches TRBD1 (5 bases). The CDR3 length is 13 residues. In germline, CDR1 is LGHDT, CDR2 YNNKEL (reference sequence). CDR3 bases: TGTGCCAGCAGCAGCATAGGGGTCAACGTCCTGACTTTC. This codes for CASSSIGVNVLTF.

Regarding this clone: A read error may explain this, as a much larger clone is one base away. This rearrangement joins TRBV28 to TRBJ1-2; D gene ambiguous. In germline, CDR1 is MDHEN, CDR2 SYDVKM. This CDR3 has 13 amino acids. This chain's CDR3 is CASSSKPNYDYTF. The DNA of the CDR3 is TGTGCCAGCAGTTCCAAGCCTAACTATGACTACACCTTC.

The genes are TRBV5-1 and TRBJ2-1; the match to TRBD2 covers 9 bases. CDR1 SGHRS and CDR2 YFSETQ come from the germline V gene. The CDR3 length is 17 residues. J gave up 0 bases and V 6 bases, and 10 bases lay outside the gene matches. This CDR3 reads CASNKRGDGSSYNEQFF. CDR3 bases: TGCGCCAGCAACAAGCGGGGGGACGGAAGCTCCTACAATGAGCAGTTCTTC.

The CDR3 DNA sequence: TGTGCCTGGAGTGTACAAAGGGGCGCGGACACCGGGGAGCTGTTTTTT. It translates to CAWSVQRGADTGELFF. The V call is TRBV30, the J call TRBJ2-2; perhaps TRBD1 as D (5 bases). V was shortened by 0 bases and J by 3 bases, with 14 bases between the two germline ends. This CDR3 has 16 amino acids. CDR1 and CDR2 from the germline V gene are GTSNPN and SVGIG (reference sequence).

The chain couples TRBV4-2 to TRBJ1-2, with D unresolved. Germline assignment: CDR1 LGHNA and CDR2 YNFKEQ. V lost 4 bases and J lost 7, with 16 bases in between. CDR3 size: 14 residues. This CDR3 is CASSRMGLTSGYTF. The DNA for the CDR3 is TGTGCCAGCAGCCGCATGGGGTTGACTAGTGGCTACACCTTC.

V is TRBV6-5 and J is TRBJ1-4, with D uncertain. The CDR3 totals 15 residues. CDR1 MNHEY and CDR2 SVGAGI come from the germline V gene. V was shortened by 8 bases and J by 7 bases, with 20 bases between the two germline ends. The CDR3 DNA sequence: TGTGCCAGCGGGCCAGGTTGGACTATGGGTGAAAAACTGTTTTTT. It specifies CASGPGWTMGEKLFF.

This clone was counted once. This sequence joins TRBV5-4 and TRBJ1-2; perhaps TRBD1 as D (5 bases). CDR3 size: 15 residues. Trimming took 1 base from V and 4 from J, leaving 14 bases between them. The germline CDR1 and CDR2 sequences are SGHNT and YYREEE (reference sequence). The CDR3 region has the DNA TGTGCCAGCAGCTTGAACGTCGGAGGGGTCTATGGCTACACCTTC. Translating it yields CASSLNVGGVYGYTF.

The rearrangement uses TRBV11-3 and TRBJ2-3; 10 bases are a match to TRBD2. V shed 5 bases, J shed 6 bases, and the junction held 8 bases outside the gene matches. Germline V gene sequence: CDR1 SGHNT, CDR2 YENEEA. The CDR3 loop spans 15 amino acids. This CDR3 is CASSGGLAEADTQYF. CDR3 in DNA: TGTGCCAGCAGCGGAGGACTAGCGGAGGCGGATACGCAGTATTTT.

V usage is TRBV5-1 and J usage is TRBJ2-6, with no clear D. The CDR3 length is 15 residues. Per germline, CDR1 SGHRS and CDR2 YFSETQ. The V gene lost 3 bases and the J gene lost 0 bases, with 7 bases spanning the gap. CDR3 sequence (DNA): TGCGCCAGCAGCTCCGAGTCCTCTGGGGCCAACGTCCTGACTTTC. Its protein is CASSSESSGANVLTF.

The chain employs TRBV5-1 and TRBJ1-1, with 7 bases identical to TRBD1. Germline lookup yields CDR1 SGHRS and CDR2 YFSETQ. The length of the CDR3 is 14 residues. V lost 4 bases to trimming and J lost 4 bases; unmatched junction nucleotides: 7. The CDR3, as DNA: TGCGCCAGCAGCGGAGACAGGGATCGCACTGAAGCTTTCTTT. This translates into CASSGDRDRTEAFF.

The gene calls are TRBV15 and TRBJ2-7; D not resolved. Germline CDR1 and CDR2: LNHNV and YYDKDF (reference sequence). Between the trimmed V and J ends, which lost 0 bases and 0 bases, there was a span of 9 bases. There are 15 residues in the CDR3. The CDR3 is CATSRDPGGSYEQYF. In nucleotides, the CDR3 is TGTGCCACCAGCAGAGATCCTGGCGGCTCCTACGAGCAGTACTTC.

The genes are TRBV30 and TRBJ2-1, with TRBD2 identical over 10 bases. The CDR3 loop spans 14 amino acids. The V gene end was trimmed by 3 bases and the J gene end by 6 bases; junction bases not matched to a gene: 5. CDR1 is GTSNPN, CDR2 SVGIG, per germline (reference sequence). The CDR3 sequence: CAWRIAGGGNEQFF. The CDR3 DNA reads as TGTGCCTGGAGAATAGCGGGAGGCGGCAATGAGCAGTTCTTC.

The chain is built from TRBV9 and TRBJ2-3; no firm D call. V was cut by 0 bases and J by 6 bases, with 11 bases left in between. Germline V gene data show CDR1 as SGDLS and CDR2 as YYNGEE. The CDR3 runs 14 residues. The CDR3 DNA reads as TGTGCCAGCAGCGTAGCTATCGGTGCCGATACGCAGTATTTT. It codes for CASSVAIGADTQYF.

The CDR3 here is CASSVVTSLVNTEAFF. CDR3 coding DNA: TGTGCCAGCAGCGTAGTTACTTCCTTGGTCAACACTGAAGCTTTCTTT. The chain uses TRBV9 and TRBJ1-1; D is unclear. V lost 0 bases and J 2 bases, leaving 14 bases between the germline ends. CDR1 is SGDLS, CDR2 YYNGEE, per germline. This CDR3 is 16 amino acids long.

For this clone: An end of the junction differs from the germline gene, which may be a read error. J is TRBJ1-2 and V is TRBV27; 9 nucleotides align to TRBD1. CDR3 length: 16 amino acids. From germline, CDR1 is MNHEY and CDR2 SMNVEV (reference sequence). The CDR3 nucleotides read TGTGCCAGCAGGAGAAACCGGGGACAGGGCTACGATGGCTACACCTTT. Its translation is CASRRNRGQGYDGYTF.

The chain couples TRBV28 to TRBJ2-1; 8 bases map to TRBD2. Germline V gives CDR1 MDHEN, CDR2 SYDVKM. Trimming took 6 bases from V and 4 from J; bases not matched to a gene: 5. The CDR3 sequence is 14 residues long. This CDR3 is CASSPTSAYNEQFF. CDR3 DNA sequence: TGTGCCAGCAGCCCGACTAGCGCATACAATGAGCAGTTCTTC.

V is TRBV20-1 and J is TRBJ2-1, with D perhaps TRBD1 (6 bases). V shed 3 bases and J shed 0 bases, with 9 bases lying between them. The CDR3 has 14 amino acids. Germline-derived CDR1 and CDR2 are DFQATT and SNEGSKA (reference sequence). DNA of the CDR3: TGCAGTGCTAGTGACAGGCGCTCCTACAATGAGCAGTTCTTC. Its protein is CSASDRRSYNEQFF.

This chain connects TRBV4-1 to TRBJ2-4; 7 nucleotides line up with TRBD2. V trimming: 0 bases; J trimming: 0 bases; junction bases outside the gene matches: 2. This CDR3 has 16 amino acids. Germline lookup yields CDR1 MGHRA and CDR2 YSYEKL. CDR3 bases: TGCGCCAGCAGCCAAGAAACGGGGGGAGCCAAAAACATTCAGTACTTC. Protein: CASSQETGGAKNIQYF.

In this sample, this clone turned up a few times. The V and J genes are TRBV9 and TRBJ1-1; D not resolved. CDR1 is SGDLS and CDR2 is YYNGEE in the germline V gene. This CDR3 has 14 amino acids. Trimming cost V 1 base and J 4 bases, with 11 bases left between them. CDR3 sequence: CASSVRGSGTEAFF. Here the CDR3 DNA reads TGTGCCAGCAGCGTAAGAGGGTCAGGCACTGAAGCTTTCTTT.

The chain couples TRBV3-1 (or the pseudogene TRBV3-2) to TRBJ2-7; TRBD2 matches at 9 bases. Germline trimming cut 1 base from V and 1 base from J; bases unmatched to any gene: 8. Germline V gene sequence: CDR1 LGHDT, CDR2 YNNKEL (reference sequence). The CDR3 spans 17 residues. CDR3 sequence (DNA): TGTGCCAGCAGCCAAGGTAAAAGGCTAGCGGGGTCCTACGAGCAGTACTTC. Protein sequence: CASSQGKRLAGSYEQYF.

This chain connects TRBV2 to TRBJ2-7; 9 nucleotides agree with TRBD1. Germline V CDR1 and CDR2: SNHLY, FYNNEI. The CDR3 totals 13 residues. V lost 8 bases and J lost 6; bases outside the gene matches: 8. The CDR3 DNA is TGTGCCAGCTCCGCGGGACAGGGACGCGAGCAGTACTTC. Encoded protein: CASSAGQGREQYF.